These 24 T cell receptor beta chains share one sample of origin, sequenced in a study of T cell repertoires in cytomegalovirus infection (dated by TCRdb to 2018 to 2020). Sequenced using an Illumina HiSeq 1500. TCRdb handled the public reads itself, with Q25 trimming in fastp and clone calling in MiXCR, and kept productive beta chains. Here each entry gathers all rows of one CDR3 protein and keeps the most common genes and DNA. The sample table holds approximately 400,000 distinct CDR3 sequences, of which roughly a third were seen once. The ten largest clones represent approximately 13% of the sample. Sequencing was carried out using PBMCs. Receptor source: a human donor in good health (CMV status not recorded). Some clones in this sample may be carry-over from other donors' samples.

The chain carries TRBV12-3 or TRBV12-4 and TRBJ2-7; tentative D call: TRBD2 (5 bases). The CDR3 runs 16 residues. Trimming stripped 1 base from V and 5 bases from J, with 18 bases between. The CDR3 spells CASSLGAFSGNHEQYF. The CDR3, as DNA: TGTGCCAGCAGTTTAGGGGCGTTCAGCGGAAACCACGAGCAGTACTTC.

This clonotype was counted only a few times. This chain joins TRBV5-6 and TRBJ2-1, with 8 bases matching TRBD2. The length of the CDR3 is 14 residues. J gave up 7 bases and V 0 bases, and 3 bases lay outside the gene matches. Per the germline V gene, CDR1 is SGHDT and CDR2 is YYEEEE. The CDR3 DNA reads as TGTGCCAGCAGCTTGGCGGGACTAGGGAATGAGCAGTTCTTC. Amino acid sequence: CASSLAGLGNEQFF.

Regarding this clonotype: A much more abundant neighbour one base away suggests this may be a read error. The CDR3 does not close with the conserved phenylalanine or tryptophan, likely indicating a read error. V and J are TRBV28 and TRBJ2-2; D call uncertain. Germline V gene lookup returns CDR1 MDHEN and CDR2 SYDVKM. This CDR3 has 16 amino acids. Trimming took 3 bases from V and 6 from J, leaving 17 bases between them. The CDR3 region has the DNA TGTGCCAGCAGTTTGGGTCCATTCCCCATCGCCGGGGAGCTGTTTTGT. Its translation is CASSLGPFPIAGELFC.

V usage is TRBV6-2 or TRBV6-3 and J usage is TRBJ2-5; maybe TRBD2 (5 bases). V was pared by 2 bases and J by 5 bases, with 12 bases between. This CDR3 spans 14 amino acids. Germline assignment: CDR1 MNHEY and CDR2 SVGEGT. The CDR3 region is CASSYGRWRETQYF. CDR3 in DNA: TGTGCCAGCAGTTACGGCCGCTGGAGGGAGACCCAGTACTTC.

The J gene is TRBJ2-7, the V gene TRBV11-2; 9 bases map to TRBD1. The CDR3 is 17 amino acids. With V trimmed by 8 bases and J by 4 bases, 18 bases remained unmatched. The germline CDR1 and CDR2 sequences are SGHAT and FQNNGV. DNA of the CDR3: TGTGCCAGCGGGCTTGGTCCGGGACAGGGCCTTTCGTACGAGCAGTACTTC. Translating gives CASGLGPGQGLSYEQYF.

This clonotype was observed a few times. The chain combines TRBV7-9 with TRBJ2-5; D is possibly TRBD1 (6 bases). Trimming stripped 2 bases from V and 6 bases from J, with 16 bases between. The germline gives CDR1 SEHNR, CDR2 FQNEAQ (reference sequence). CDR3 length: 15 residues. The CDR3 coding sequence is TGTGCCAGCAGCTTAAACAGACAGGCAGTCAAGACCCAGTACTTC. It specifies CASSLNRQAVKTQYF.

This clonotype has more than one count but fewer than ten. This chain links TRBV5-1 with TRBJ1-1, with 8 bases fitting TRBD1. The V gene end was trimmed by 5 bases and the J gene end by 5 bases; junction bases not matched to a gene: 8. CDR3 length equals 14 residues. CDR1 is SGHRS and CDR2 is YFSETQ in the germline V gene. The CDR3 region is CASSTDRAGTEAFF. For the CDR3, the DNA is TGCGCCAGCAGTACGGACAGGGCGGGAACTGAAGCTTTCTTT.

This clonotype showed up many times. The rearrangement links TRBV7-3 to TRBJ2-5; D might be TRBD1 (6 bases). Germline loops: CDR1 SGHTA, CDR2 FQGTGA. Trimming removed 1 base from V and 0 bases from J, with 6 bases in between. The CDR3 is 14 residues long. CDR3 nucleotide sequence: TGTGCCAGCAGCTTAAACAGGGACCAAGAGACCCAGTACTTC. Its translation is CASSLNRDQETQYF. The whole variable domain, filled in from reference TRBV7-3 and TRBJ2-5, reads GAGVSQTPSNKVTEKGKYVELRCDPISGHTALYWYRQSLGQGPEFLIYFQGTGAADDSGLPNDRFFAVRPEGSVSTLKIQRTERGDSAVYLCASSLNRDQETQYFGPGTRLLVL.

The sample holds many counts of this clonotype. The chain couples TRBV20-1 to TRBJ2-7; TRBD1 might be the D (5 bases). The CDR3 is made up of 13 amino acids. The V gene's germline CDR1 is DFQATT and CDR2 SNEGSKA (reference sequence). The V gene lost 3 bases and the J gene lost 0 bases, with 9 bases spanning the gap. The CDR3 DNA reads TGCAGTGCTAGTAGGGGAAGCTCCTACGAGCAGTACTTC. Translation gives CSASRGSSYEQYF.

This clonotype came up a few times. The chain employs TRBV5-1 and TRBJ2-1; TRBD1 aligns across 7 bases. The CDR3 runs 15 residues. Germline CDR1 is SGHRS and CDR2 is YFSETQ. V was pared by 4 bases and J by 8 bases, with 12 bases of the junction left unmatched. This CDR3 reads CASSANRGPPDEQFF. The CDR3 DNA reads TGCGCCAGCAGCGCAAACAGGGGACCCCCTGATGAGCAGTTCTTC.

This clonotype showed up many times. The chain couples TRBV7-6 to TRBJ2-7; possible D gene TRBD1, 6 bases. V was trimmed by 5 bases and J by 3 bases, leaving 17 bases between them. This CDR3 is 15 amino acids long. CDR1 is SGHVS and CDR2 is FNYEAQ in the germline V gene. The CDR3 DNA sequence: TGTGCCAGCAGCCTCCGACAGGCTGAAGACTACGAGCAGTACTTC. Translated: CASSLRQAEDYEQYF.

This clonotype was seen at least ten times. The chain recombines TRBV7-2 with TRBJ2-1, with D tentatively TRBD1 or TRBD2 (6 bases each). Between the trimmed V and J ends, which lost 2 bases and 4 bases, there was a span of 12 bases. Germline V lookup: CDR1 SGHTA, CDR2 FQGNSA. This CDR3 has 15 amino acids. CDR3 sequence: CASSLNRGRYNEQFF. CDR3 DNA sequence: TGTGCCAGCAGCTTAAACCGGGGGCGGTACAATGAGCAGTTCTTC. Based on the CDR3 plus reference TRBV7-2 and TRBJ2-1, the full variable domain is GAGVSQSPSNKVTEKGKDVELRCDPISGHTALYWYRQSLGQGLEFLIYFQGNSAPDKSGLPSDRFSAERTGGSVSTLTIQRTQQEDSAVYLCASSLNRGRYNEQFFGPGTRLTVL.

This clonotype was seen ten or more times. V usage is TRBV7-2 and J usage is TRBJ2-4; D unclear. The V end lost 3 bases, the J end lost 8 bases, and 11 bases lay between the germline ends. This CDR3 spans 13 amino acids. Germline V lookup: CDR1 SGHTA, CDR2 FQGNSA. The CDR3 is CASSFGPPDIQYF. DNA of the CDR3: TGTGCCAGCAGCTTCGGACCTCCGGACATTCAGTACTTC.

The sample holds a few counts of this clonotype. The chain is built from TRBV4-1 and TRBJ1-3; 7 bases agree with TRBD1. With V trimmed by 4 bases and J by 2 bases, 8 bases remained unmatched. The CDR3 consists of 16 residues. CDR1 is MGHRA, CDR2 YSYEKL, per germline. The CDR3 loop reads CASSLAVTGPGNTIYF. The CDR3 DNA is TGCGCCAGCAGCCTCGCGGTGACAGGGCCTGGAAACACCATATATTTT.

Regarding this clonotype: A read error is possible here, since a much larger clone lies one base away. The CDR3 end shows no conserved phenylalanine or tryptophan, and so a read error is likely. V is TRBV7-2 and J is TRBJ1-3; D may be TRBD1 (5 bases). V lost 1 base, J lost 0 bases, and 10 bases lay in between. The germline CDR1 and CDR2 sequences are SGHTA and FQGNSA. This CDR3 has 16 residues. Written as DNA, the CDR3 is TGTGCCAGCAGCTTAGTACCCAGGGCCTCTGGAAACACCATATATTTG. Its protein product is CASSLVPRASGNTIYL.

This chain connects TRBV12-3 or TRBV12-4 to TRBJ2-3; 7 nucleotides agree with TRBD2. This CDR3 has 16 amino acids. Germline trimming cut 6 bases from V and 4 bases from J; bases unmatched to any gene: 13. Written as DNA, the CDR3 is TGTGCCAGCAGCCCTCTGGGGAGGGTAGTGGCAGATACGCAGTATTTT. Translated, it gives CASSPLGRVVADTQYF.

Of note for this clonotype: No conserved phenylalanine or tryptophan is present at the end of the CDR3, so a read error is the likely explanation. The chain joins TRBV7-2 to TRBJ1-5, with a weak D call TRBD1 (6 bases). The CDR3 loop spans 14 amino acids. The V gene's germline CDR1 is SGHTA and CDR2 FQGNSA. The V and J ends lost 5 bases and 5 bases respectively, with 13 bases between them. The CDR3 reads CASSAGTSDQPQHV. CDR3 sequence (DNA): TGTGCCAGCAGCGCCGGGACAAGCGATCAGCCCCAGCATGTT.

J is TRBJ2-2 and V is TRBV24-1; D might be TRBD2 (5 bases). Germline lookup yields CDR1 KGHDR and CDR2 SFDVKD. The CDR3 spans 16 residues. V lost 1 base and J 2 bases, leaving 10 bases between the germline ends. CDR3 coding DNA: TGTGCCACCAGTGATTTAGGGAGAACTAACACCGGGGAGCTGTTTTTT. Protein: CATSDLGRTNTGELFF.

Of note for this clonotype: A much larger clone sits a single nucleotide away, making a read error possible. The rearrangement uses TRBV7-8 and TRBJ2-2, with 9 bases matching TRBD1. Germline V CDR1 and CDR2: SGHVS, FQNEAQ. This CDR3 has 19 residues. DNA for the CDR3: TGTACCAGCAGCTTATTTTCGGGACAGGGAGAGCGGGTTACCGGGGAGCTGTTTTTT. Translation gives CTSSLFSGQGERVTGELFF.

V gene TRBV12-3 or TRBV12-4 combines with J gene TRBJ2-7, with 7 bases fitting TRBD2. Trimming removed 10 bases from V and 0 bases from J; junction bases left unmatched: 12. The CDR3 has 15 amino acids. The CDR3 DNA reads TGTGCCAATACCCTTAAGCTAGCGGCCTCCTACGAGCAGTACTTC. Protein product: CANTLKLAASYEQYF.

This clonotype was seen a handful of times. The chain combines TRBV12-3 or TRBV12-4 with TRBJ2-2; D possibly uses TRBD1 or TRBD2 (5 bases each). V lost 0 bases, J lost 0 bases, and 8 bases lay in between. This CDR3 has 16 residues. The CDR3 protein is CASSLAGVANTGELFF. For the CDR3, the DNA is TGTGCCAGCAGTTTAGCGGGGGTGGCGAACACCGGGGAGCTGTTTTTT.

The chain employs TRBV11-1 and TRBJ2-7; D remains unclear. V dropped 1 base and J dropped 5 bases, with 6 bases sitting between them. This CDR3 is built from 12 residues. CDR1 and CDR2 (germline): SGHAT, FQDESV (reference sequence). As DNA, the CDR3 is TGTGCCAGCAGCTTAGTGAATAACGAGCAGTACTTC. Protein: CASSLVNNEQYF.

The chain links TRBV4-2 to TRBJ1-2; TRBD1 agrees at 8 bases. Per germline, CDR1 LGHNA and CDR2 YNFKEQ. CDR3 length: 13 residues. Trimming at V came to 1 base and at J to 6 bases, leaving 1 base not matched to a gene. In DNA form, the CDR3 reads TGTGCCAGCAGCCAAGCAGGGGGCGATGGCTACACCTTC. The encoded protein is CASSQAGGDGYTF.

A remark on this clonotype: Since a much larger clone is just one base distant, this may be a read error. The chain is built from TRBV12-3 or TRBV12-4 and TRBJ2-1; D is unresolved. Trimming stripped 10 bases from V and 0 bases from J, with 13 bases between. This CDR3 spans 14 amino acids. CDR3 residues: CAISALSSYNEQFF. In nucleotides, the CDR3 is TGTGCCATATCAGCGCTATCCTCCTACAATGAGCAGTTCTTC.